This TCR beta chain was captured by sequencing in a study of blood T cell repertoires in COVID-19. Study-wide context: COVID-19 samples collected from the United States, Italy and Spain covered acute and convalescent phases. From T cells, B-cell-depleted T cells, or PBMCs came the material, which was cDNA or gDNA.

V was clipped by 2 bases and J by 4 bases; unmatched bases: 6. The CDR3 extends over 15 amino acids. Germline lookup yields CDR1 SGHDT and CDR2 YYEEEE. In the original workflow: Scientists estimated how many nucleated cells there were by amplifying reference gene primers. The protocol was immunoSEQ multiplex PCR, while the TCRdb copy is restricted to in-frame clones and leaves out a portion. V and J calls and clone size are copied from that table; D and trimming were computed from the DNA. The sample records 240,000 or so clones, 80% to 85% being singletons. Sample: peripheral blood. The source is a woman in her fifties or sixties with active or convalescent COVID-19. The rearrangement uses TRBV5-6 and TRBJ2-5; 9 nucleotides agree with TRBD2. CDR3 in amino acids: CASSFMAGGRETQYF. In nucleotides, the CDR3 is TGTGCCAGCAGCTTTATGGCGGGGGGGAGAGAGACCCAGTACTTC.